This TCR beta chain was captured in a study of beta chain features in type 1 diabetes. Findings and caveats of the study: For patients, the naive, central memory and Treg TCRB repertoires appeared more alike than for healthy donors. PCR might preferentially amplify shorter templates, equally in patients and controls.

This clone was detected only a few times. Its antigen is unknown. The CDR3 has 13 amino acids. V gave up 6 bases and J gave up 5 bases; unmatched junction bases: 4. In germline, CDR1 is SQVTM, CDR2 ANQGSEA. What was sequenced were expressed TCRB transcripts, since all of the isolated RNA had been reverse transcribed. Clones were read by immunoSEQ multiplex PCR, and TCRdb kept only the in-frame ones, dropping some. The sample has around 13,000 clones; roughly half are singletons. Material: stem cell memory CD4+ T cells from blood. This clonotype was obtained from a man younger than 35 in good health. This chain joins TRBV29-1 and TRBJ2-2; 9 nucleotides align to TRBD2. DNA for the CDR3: TGCAGCGTCGTGACTAGCGGTACCGGGGAGCTGTTTTTT. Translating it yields CSVVTSGTGELFF.